A single sample is the source of the 15 T cell receptor beta chains below, sequenced in a study of T cell repertoires in cytomegalovirus infection. MiXCR, run by TCRdb on the reads, gives a single entry per CDR3 protein. This sample has a few hundred thousand distinct CDR3 sequences, with 17% found just once. The sample comprised PBMCs. These receptors all come from a human donor in good health (CMV status not recorded). Some clones in this sample may be carry-over from other donors' samples.

The chain couples TRBV27 to TRBJ1-2, with TRBD1 identical over 10 bases. CDR1 and CDR2 (germline): MNHEY, SMNVEV (reference sequence). V lost 7 bases, J lost 4 bases, and 9 bases stayed unmatched. This CDR3 is built from 15 residues. The CDR3 coding sequence is TGTGCCAGCACTCGGACAGGGGGGCTCGCCTATGGCTACACCTTC. Its protein is CASTRTGGLAYGYTF.

This clonotype was detected many times. The chain couples TRBV28 to TRBJ1-5; D is possibly TRBD1 (5 bases). This CDR3 contains 13 residues. CDR1 and CDR2 from the germline V gene are MDHEN and SYDVKM. Trimming pared 7 bases from V and 3 bases from J, leaving 10 bases between. CDR3 region: CASNRQYNQPQHF. The DNA for the CDR3 is TGTGCCAGCAATCGACAGTACAATCAGCCCCAGCATTTT.

This clonotype has ten or more counts. As DNA, the CDR3 is TGTGCCAGCAGTTACGAACAGCCCAACTCCTATAATTCACCCCTCCACTTT. This sequence encodes CASSYEQPNSYNSPLHF. The chain couples TRBV6-6 to TRBJ1-6, with D unresolved. The germline V gene has CDR1 MNHNY and CDR2 SVGAGI (reference sequence). Trimming removed 2 bases from V and 0 bases from J, with 11 bases in between. The CDR3 consists of 17 residues.

This chain connects TRBV29-1 to TRBJ1-6; D gene unclear. The CDR3 extends over 12 amino acids. CDR1 is SQVTM, CDR2 ANQGSEA, per germline. Trimming took 6 bases from V and 8 from J, leaving 11 bases between them. CDR3 sequence (DNA): TGCAGCGTCGCCGACCGGGATTCACCCCTCCACTTT. It specifies CSVADRDSPLHF. Using reference TRBV29-1 and TRBJ1-6 for the parts outside the CDR3, the full variable domain is SAVISQKPSRDICQRGTSLTIQCQVDSQVTMMFWYRQQPGQSLTLIATANQGSEATYESGFVIDKFPISRPNLTFSTLTVSNMSPEDSSIYLCSVADRDSPLHFGNGTRLTVT.

In this sample, this clonotype turned up a few times. The chain combines TRBV19 with TRBJ1-2; a weak D match, TRBD1 (5 bases). V lost 3 bases and J 6 bases, leaving 11 bases between the germline ends. This CDR3 has 13 amino acids. Germline CDR1 LNHDA, CDR2 SQIVND (reference sequence). The CDR3 reads CASSMPRAHGYTF. The DNA of the CDR3 is TGTGCCAGTAGTATGCCCAGGGCCCATGGCTACACCTTC.

This clonotype has only one observation. This may stem from a read error, because a much larger clone lies one nucleotide away. The gene calls are TRBV7-9 and TRBJ2-3, with 7 nucleotides matching TRBD2. Trimming at V came to 5 bases and at J to 6 bases, leaving 14 bases not matched to a gene. This CDR3 has 16 amino acids. From germline, CDR1 is SEHNR and CDR2 FQNEAQ (reference sequence). The CDR3 sequence: CASSPGDSLAADTQYF. The CDR3 bases are TGTGCCAGCAGCCCCGGTGATAGCCTAGCGGCTGATACGCAGTATTTT. The full variable domain, completed using reference TRBV7-9 and TRBJ2-3, is DTGVSQNPRHKITKRGQNVTFRCDPISEHNRLYWYRQTLGQGPEFLTYFQNEAQLEKSRLLSDRFSAERPKGSFSTLEIQRTEQGDSAMYLCASSPGDSLAADTQYFGPGTRLTVL.

The rearrangement uses TRBV5-4 and TRBJ2-7; no firm D call. The CDR3 loop spans 14 amino acids. The V end was cut by 3 bases, the J end by 3 bases, with 13 bases between. CDR1 is SGHNT and CDR2 is YYREEE in the germline V gene (reference sequence). The CDR3 sequence: CASSSGETYYEQYF. In DNA form, the CDR3 reads TGTGCCAGCAGCTCTGGCGAGACCTACTACGAGCAGTACTTC.

The chain has TRBV19 and TRBJ1-5; 7 bases map to TRBD1. In germline, CDR1 is LNHDA, CDR2 SQIVND (reference sequence). This CDR3 region has 12 residues. The junction had 6 bases not matched to a gene; V was cut back by 9 bases and J by 7 bases. The CDR3 region is CASHRGGQPQHF. For the CDR3, the DNA is TGTGCCAGCCACAGGGGAGGACAGCCCCAGCATTTT.

V usage is TRBV20-1 and J usage is TRBJ2-3; the D gene could be TRBD1 or TRBD2 (5 bases each). This CDR3 contains 16 residues. Looked up from germline, CDR1 is DFQATT and CDR2 is SNEGSKA (reference sequence). V was clipped by 3 bases and J by 0 bases, with 16 bases between them. CDR3 amino acids: CSASGVGVTSTDTQYF. The CDR3 nucleotides read TGCAGTGCTAGCGGGGTAGGGGTCACTAGCACAGATACGCAGTATTTT.

This clonotype was counted at least ten times. V usage is TRBV12-3 or TRBV12-4 and J usage is TRBJ2-3; D might be TRBD1 or TRBD2, each matching 5 bases. This CDR3 has 14 amino acids. The V end lost 6 bases, the J end lost 2 bases, and 12 bases lay between the germline ends. Here the CDR3 DNA reads TGTGCCAGCAGCCCGGGGACGCTCACAGATACGCAGTATTTT. Its translation: CASSPGTLTDTQYF.

There are a few counts of this clonotype. This chain connects TRBV20-1 to TRBJ2-2; tentative D call: TRBD1 (5 bases). V was cut by 4 bases and J by 4 bases, with 10 bases left in between. CDR1 DFQATT and CDR2 SNEGSKA come from the germline V gene (reference sequence). The CDR3 runs to 13 residues. CDR3 coding DNA: TGCAGTGCTATTTTGGACATCACCGGGGAGCTGTTTTTT. Residues: CSAILDITGELFF.

Many counts were recorded for this clonotype. The chain uses TRBV4-1 and TRBJ1-5; tentatively, D is TRBD1 (6 bases). CDR1 MGHRA and CDR2 YSYEKL come from the germline V gene. V was pared by 1 base and J by 6 bases, with 13 bases between. The CDR3 runs 15 residues. The CDR3 sequence: CASSQAHGGLQPQHF. The CDR3 DNA is TGCGCCAGCAGCCAAGCTCATGGGGGGCTTCAGCCCCAGCATTTT.

The genes are TRBV5-1 and TRBJ2-5, with TRBD1 matching over 10 bases. The CDR3 is 16 residues long. The V and J ends lost 0 bases and 4 bases, in that order; junction bases with no gene match: 6. Looked up from germline, CDR1 is SGHRS and CDR2 is YFSETQ. The CDR3 protein is CASSLGQGASAETQYF. CDR3 bases: TGCGCCAGCAGCTTGGGACAGGGGGCGTCGGCAGAGACCCAGTACTTC.

This chain joins TRBV10-3 and TRBJ1-5; no definite D call. This CDR3 region has 13 residues. The germline V and J ends were trimmed by 4 bases and 4 bases, with 8 bases remaining between them. CDR1 is ENHRY, CDR2 SYGVKD, per germline. CDR3 loop: CAISVGGNQPQHF. The CDR3, as DNA: TGTGCCATCAGTGTAGGTGGGAATCAGCCCCAGCATTTT.

This chain uses TRBV3-1 with TRBJ2-5; 7 nucleotides agree with TRBD2. Germline V gene lookup returns CDR1 LGHDT and CDR2 YNNKEL (reference sequence). With 0 bases clipped from V and 4 bases from J, the junction kept 8 bases outside the gene matches. The CDR3 extends over 16 amino acids. The CDR3 region is CASSQDQAGLRETQYF. CDR3 coding DNA: TGTGCCAGCAGCCAAGATCAAGCGGGGCTGAGAGAGACCCAGTACTTC.